A selection of T cell receptor beta chains follows, all from one sample in a study of regulatory T cells in long-lasting Graves disease. From the multiplex PCR reads, TCRdb called clonotypes with MiXCR, one entry per CDR3 protein. Altogether hundreds of thousands of distinct CDR3 sequences are present, 16% being singletons, with the ten largest covering 30%. These data were likewise used in another study, on T cells in Graves' hyperthyroidism and ophthalmopathy.

Specimen: peripheral blood mononuclear cells (PBMCs), collected at new diagnosis, from a patient treated with antithyroid drugs. The receptors here all came from a middle-aged man with Graves disease. CDR3s leave out the opening cysteine and the closing phenylalanine or tryptophan.

CDR3aa | j_gene | v_gene
ASSDQGGSYEQY | TRBJ2-7 | TRBV2
SVGGPTETNYGYT | TRBJ1-2 | TRBV29-1
SARDLQRVGANVLT | TRBJ2-6 | TRBV20-1
ASSRGGQNIQY | TRBJ2-4 | TRBV12-3/TRBV12-4
SAREPGQGGDEQF | TRBJ2-1 | TRBV20-1
ASSPQGGGGSPLH | TRBJ1-6 | TRBV18
ASSIDRDTNEKLF | TRBJ1-4 | TRBV19
ASRVGTSGTEQF | TRBJ2-1 | TRBV11-3
SARGRVDRGNEQF | TRBJ2-1 | TRBV20-1
ASNYTENTEAF | TRBJ1-1 | TRBV6-2/TRBV6-3
ASSWGTGGRTGELF | TRBJ2-2 | TRBV4-1
ASSEAGHLGQGNQPQH | TRBJ1-5 | TRBV2
ASSQDTLGTSGTNNEQF | TRBJ2-1 | TRBV3-1
ASIGLSDTQY | TRBJ2-3 | TRBV6-1
ASSFTVGLTGTEAF | TRBJ1-1 | TRBV7-9
STGGTEGQETQY | TRBJ2-5 | TRBV29-1
ASSPPGQRYNEQF | TRBJ2-1 | TRBV7-2
ASSPSSRNTEAF | TRBJ1-1 | TRBV18
ASSYRGEISTDTQY | TRBJ2-3 | TRBV6-9
ASGAPGQNTEAF | TRBJ1-1 | TRBV28
ASRAGTELVNEQF | TRBJ2-1 | TRBV6-1
ASSDRDRSSYEQY | TRBJ2-7 | TRBV10-1
ASSENLAGGPDTQY | TRBJ2-3 | TRBV6-4
ASSAVAGGTDTQY | TRBJ2-3 | TRBV9
ASRGPGDYGYT | TRBJ1-2 | TRBV11-2
ASSVQAGGLYNEQF | TRBJ2-1 | TRBV4-3
ASSLAGPSPSVLF | TRBJ2-2 | TRBV7-6
AIRLSGGPEQF | TRBJ2-1 | TRBV10-3
ASSLLGSSYNEQF | TRBJ2-1 | TRBV28
ASSSSPGQGPTDTQY | TRBJ2-3 | TRBV5-4
ASSWATGRGTDTQY | TRBJ2-3 | TRBV5-8
ASTTRGGRGELF | TRBJ2-2 | TRBV2
ASSFRTGWTEAF | TRBJ1-1 | TRBV5-6
ASSLYQTDTQY | TRBJ2-3 | TRBV28
ASRQRAGEEKLF | TRBJ1-4 | TRBV4-1
ASTRTGGNEQF | TRBJ2-1 | TRBV12-3/TRBV12-4
ASNIHTGTDTQY | TRBJ2-3 | TRBV2
ASSFMTRKAF | TRBJ1-1 | TRBV7-2
ASSEGQDYFSYEQY | TRBJ2-7 | TRBV2
SARDPGYSNQPQH | TRBJ1-5 | TRBV20-1
ASRRQLTGELF | TRBJ2-2 | TRBV2
ASGSGGADTQY | TRBJ2-3 | TRBV2
ASSPGRGLNTEAF | TRBJ1-1 | TRBV12-3/TRBV12-4
ASSPSPYDTGELF | TRBJ2-2 | TRBV5-6
ASARGQEDTQY | TRBJ2-3 | TRBV2
ASSEPGQASTWGYPQH | TRBJ1-5 | TRBV28
SAPLAGGKAQY | TRBJ2-5 | TRBV20-1
SARDAVERGYT | TRBJ1-2 | TRBV20-1
ASSYPGADTQY | TRBJ2-3 | TRBV6-2/TRBV6-3
ASSQERLTEAF | TRBJ1-1 | TRBV3-1
ASSLILGLGTGELF | TRBJ2-2 | TRBV12-3/TRBV12-4
ASSLVGASSPGY | TRBJ2-7 | TRBV5-1
ASSQYRAESYEQY | TRBJ2-7 | TRBV28